This TCR beta chain came from a study of T cell changes during pregnancy in multiple sclerosis (dated by TCRdb to between 2019 and 2020). Regarding the complete study: The study examined how the T cell repertoire changed over the course of pregnancy in women with multiple sclerosis.

Clipping removes 3 bases from V and 4 bases from J, with 8 as the unmatched junction base count. According to the germline V gene, CDR1 reads SNHLY and CDR2 reads FYNNEI. The CDR3 measures 16 amino acids from cysteine to phenylalanine. The CDR3 DNA has 48 bases and is translated from base 1. Note on this clone: Its binding antigen is unknown. No base-level quality is on record; no much larger clone is a single base apart.

The method was the immunoSEQ multiplex PCR assay. TCRdb provides this immuneACCESS table in a form limited to in-frame rearrangements. Some clones are lacking; in checked studies, under half of them reflect an unresolved V gene, and why the rest are absent is not known. The sample table contains about 70,000 clones; only one count was recorded for around 90% of them. About 2.3% of the sample is taken by the ten largest. This TCR came from a female donor with multiple sclerosis, enrolled in a pregnancy study. This specimen was peripheral blood, taken in the first trimester of pregnancy. Here the chain combines TRBV2 and TRBJ2-3, with 9 bases in between that match TRBD2. The CDR3 protein: CASSDPGGGAADTQYF. The base sequence is TGTGCCAGCAGTGATCCGGGCGGGGGGGCGGCAGATACGCAGTATTTT.